The clone carrying this TCR beta chain was counted at least ten times. The antigen remains unidentified. One entry per CDR3 protein results from TCRdb running MiXCR on the 5' RACE reads. The sample consists of tens of thousands of distinct CDR3 sequences, 5% to 8% of them appearing once. Trimming took 6 bases from V and 3 from J, leaving 6 bases between them. This CDR3 comprises 12 residues. This sample was taken from a study of T cells after yellow fever vaccination. Findings and limits, study-wide: Among primary-vaccination clones, most reappeared after the booster, at almost 98% for CD4 and 85% to 90% for CD8.

The sample in question was CD8+ T cells sorted from PBMCs, obtained about 49 days after the first yellow fever vaccination. The chain is built from TRBV12-3 or TRBV12-4 and TRBJ2-1, with TRBD1 as a possible D gene (5 bases). The sequence was collected from a man younger than 35 who received the YFV17D yellow fever vaccine. The CDR3 loop reads CASRTDYNEQFF. The CDR3 nucleotides read TGTGCCAGCAGGACAGACTACAATGAGCAGTTCTTC.